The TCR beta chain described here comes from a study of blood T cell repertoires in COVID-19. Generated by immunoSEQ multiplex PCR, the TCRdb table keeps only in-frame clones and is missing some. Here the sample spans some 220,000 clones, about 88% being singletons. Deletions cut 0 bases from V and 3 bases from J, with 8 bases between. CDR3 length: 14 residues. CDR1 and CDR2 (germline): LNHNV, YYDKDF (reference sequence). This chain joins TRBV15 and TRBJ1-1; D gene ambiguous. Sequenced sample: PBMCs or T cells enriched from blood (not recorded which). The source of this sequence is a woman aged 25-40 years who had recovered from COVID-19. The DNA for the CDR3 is TGTGCCACCAGCAGAGATTTGGGCGACACTGAAGCTTTCTTT. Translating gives CATSRDLGDTEAFF.